The 19 T cell receptor beta chains below come from one sample, sequenced in a study of PD-1 blockade in classical Hodgkin lymphoma. Clones were read by immunoSEQ multiplex PCR, and TCRdb kept only the in-frame ones, dropping some. The data show 25,000 to 35,000 clones, around 67% seen once. Each and every patient relapsed after autologous stem cell transplantation, and patients got differing brentuximab vedotin exposure. Sequencing was performed on peripheral blood mononuclear cells (PBMCs), taken before the second cycle of nivolumab. Receptors originate from a human donor with classical Hodgkin lymphoma.

The chain combines TRBV6-5 with TRBJ1-1; D not certain. Germline V gene lookup returns CDR1 MNHEY and CDR2 SVGAGI. The CDR3 has 15 residues. V was cut by 4 bases and J by 1 base, with 13 bases left in between. The CDR3 reads CASSLDPLPNTEAFF. The CDR3 bases are TGTGCCAGCAGTTTAGATCCCCTTCCGAACACTGAAGCTTTCTTT.

In this sample, this clone turned up once. The CDR3 bases are TGTGCCAGCACCTACAGGGGGCCGTCCTACGAGCAGTACTTC. It codes for CASTYRGPSYEQYF. J is TRBJ2-7 and V is TRBV6-1, with 9 positions matching TRBD1. The length of the CDR3 is 14 residues. Germline V lookup: CDR1 MNHNS, CDR2 SASEGT. J gave up 1 base and V 7 bases, and 5 bases lay outside the gene matches.

J is TRBJ1-1 and V is TRBV30; D gene unclear. The V end lost 0 bases, the J end lost 2 bases, and 19 bases lay between the germline ends. CDR1 is GTSNPN, CDR2 SVGIG, per germline (reference sequence). The CDR3 consists of 17 residues. This chain's CDR3 is CAWSVSGQLRTNTEAFF. The CDR3 DNA reads TGTGCCTGGAGTGTATCGGGCCAACTCCGTACCAACACTGAAGCTTTCTTT.

The chain joins TRBV11-2 to TRBJ1-1; D gene uncertain. The CDR3 is 13 residues long. Germline loops: CDR1 SGHAT, CDR2 FQNNGV. Between the trimmed V and J ends, which lost 0 bases and 0 bases, there was a span of 2 bases. CDR3 protein: CASSLDVNTEAFF. DNA for the CDR3: TGTGCCAGCAGCTTAGATGTGAACACTGAAGCTTTCTTT.

The chain carries TRBV27 and TRBJ1-3; unclear D gene. V gave up 0 bases and J gave up 2 bases, with 11 bases separating them. Germline V gives CDR1 MNHEY, CDR2 SMNVEV (reference sequence). The length of the CDR3 is 16 residues. The CDR3 nucleotides read TGTGCCAGCAGTTTATCAGGGATCGGCCCTGGAAACACCATATATTTT. Amino acids: CASSLSGIGPGNTIYF.

The chain joins TRBV27 to TRBJ1-1; D remains unclear. Germline V CDR1 and CDR2: MNHEY, SMNVEV (reference sequence). The CDR3 length is 14 residues. Trimming took off 3 bases at V and 1 base at J, with 9 bases between the two ends. Here the CDR3 reads CASSFAGGNTEAFF. The DNA of the CDR3 is TGTGCCAGCAGTTTTGCGGGCGGGAACACTGAAGCTTTCTTT.

This chain uses TRBV19 with TRBJ2-1; D not resolved. With 7 bases removed from V and 6 bases from J, the gap between germline ends came to 13 bases. Germline CDR1 reads LNHDA; CDR2 reads SQIVND (reference sequence). The CDR3 spans 13 residues. CDR3 sequence reads: CASTSYIFNEQFF. The CDR3 DNA is TGTGCCAGTACCTCTTACATTTTCAATGAGCAGTTCTTC. The full variable domain, in which reference TRBV19 and TRBJ2-1 provide the parts outside the CDR3, is DGGITQSPKYLFRKEGQNVTLSCEQNLNHDAMYWYRQDPGQGLRLIYYSQIVNDFQKGDIAEGYSVSREKKESFPLTVTSAQKNPTAFYLCASTSYIFNEQFFGPGTRLTVL.

This rearrangement joins TRBV7-6 to TRBJ2-5; 13 nucleotides line up with TRBD2. The length of the CDR3 is 16 residues. The germline V gene encodes CDR1 SGHVS and CDR2 FNYEAQ. The J segment lost 4 bases and the V segment lost 5 bases, leaving 7 bases of the junction unmatched. The CDR3 is CASSQGGLAGIETQYF. CDR3 DNA sequence: TGTGCCAGCAGCCAGGGGGGACTAGCGGGGATAGAGACCCAGTACTTC.

The chain employs TRBV6-1 and TRBJ1-1; D is unresolved. Germline CDR1 and CDR2: MNHNS and SASEGT. The CDR3 contains 14 residues. V lost 1 base, J lost 4 bases, and 10 bases lay in between. In DNA form, the CDR3 reads TGTGCCAGCAGTGAAGACATTCGAAGCACTGAAGCTTTCTTT. Translation: CASSEDIRSTEAFF.

This clone is medium-sized in the sample. This chain uses TRBV4-1 with TRBJ2-7, with 9 bases identical to TRBD1. V was clipped by 2 bases and J by 2 bases; unmatched bases: 7. This CDR3 is built from 16 residues. CDR1 is MGHRA and CDR2 is YSYEKL in the germline V gene. The CDR3 loop reads CASSQKQGADPYEQYF. The CDR3 nucleotides are TGCGCCAGCAGCCAAAAACAGGGGGCGGATCCCTACGAGCAGTACTTC.

The CDR3 nucleotides read TGTGCCAGCAGTTTGTCCGGGACGACTGGAAACACCATATATTTT. Translated, it gives CASSLSGTTGNTIYF. The chain couples TRBV27 to TRBJ1-3; tentative D call: TRBD1 (5 bases). This CDR3 has 15 residues. Germline values: CDR1 MNHEY, CDR2 SMNVEV (reference sequence). With 3 bases removed from V and 2 bases from J, the gap between germline ends came to 11 bases.

To note about this clone: The sample has other DNA sequences that encode this CDR3 too. The rearrangement uses TRBV2 and TRBJ2-1, with TRBD2 matching over 7 bases. The length of the CDR3 is 13 residues. The germline gives CDR1 SNHLY, CDR2 FYNNEI. Unmatched junction bases numbered 3, after V lost 6 bases and J lost 4 bases. CDR3 in DNA: TGTGCCAGCAGCGGGGGGACGTACAATGAGCAGTTCTTC. Its translation is CASSGGTYNEQFF.

V is TRBV4-3 and J is TRBJ1-5; D possibly corresponds to TRBD1 (6 bases). The CDR3 has 15 residues. The V end lost 1 base, the J end lost 4 bases, and 11 bases lay between the germline ends. The germline CDR1 and CDR2 sequences are LGHNA and YSLEER. CDR3 bases: TGCGCCAGCAGCCAAGTTATACAGGGTAATCAGCCCCAGCATTTT. Amino acids: CASSQVIQGNQPQHF.

This clone appeared a few times. Other DNA sequences in this sample translate to the same CDR3. The chain combines TRBV5-1 with TRBJ1-1; no reliable D call. This CDR3 region has 15 residues. Trimming left V 4 bases short and J 8 bases short, with 21 bases between. The germline gives CDR1 SGHRS, CDR2 YFSETQ. DNA of the CDR3: TGCGCCAGCAGCCCCCTCCTGGCGGACCCAGTAGAAGCTTTCTTT. Translated: CASSPLLADPVEAFF.

The V gene is TRBV6-1, the J gene TRBJ2-7; 9 bases are a match to TRBD2. The CDR3 length is 15 residues. V shed 0 bases, J shed 2 bases, and the junction held 2 bases outside the gene matches. Germline lookup yields CDR1 MNHNS and CDR2 SASEGT. The CDR3 DNA sequence: TGTGCCAGCAGTGAAGCAGGCGGGGGGGCCTACGAGCAGTACTTC. It translates to CASSEAGGGAYEQYF.

This chain connects TRBV7-6 to TRBJ2-1; 9 nucleotides match TRBD2. Germline V gives CDR1 SGHVS, CDR2 FNYEAQ. Losses at the gene ends were 1 base for V and 13 bases for J; bases not matched to a gene: 8. CDR3 length: 14 amino acids. Here the CDR3 DNA reads TGTGCCAGCAGCTTAGATGTTAGCGGGGGAAACCAGTTCTTC. This gives the protein CASSLDVSGGNQFF.

J is TRBJ1-1 and V is TRBV9; perhaps TRBD1 as D (6 bases). Trimming shortened V by 3 bases and J by 5 bases, and 14 bases separated the two germline ends. Looked up from germline, CDR1 is SGDLS and CDR2 is YYNGEE. CDR3 size: 14 residues. The CDR3 nucleotides read TGTGCCAGCAGCGGCGGAGGGGGGTGGACTGAAGCTTTCTTT. It encodes CASSGGGGWTEAFF. The full variable domain, with the rest looked up from reference TRBV9 and TRBJ1-1, is DSGVTQTPKHLITATGQRVTLRCSPRSGDLSVYWYQQSLDQGLQFLIQYYNGEERAKGNILERFSAQQFPDLHSELNLSSLELGDSALYFCASSGGGGWTEAFFGQGTRLTVV.

The V call is TRBV7-9, the J call TRBJ2-3, with 15 bases aligning to TRBD2. Trimming at V came to 4 bases and at J to 7 bases, leaving 15 bases not matched to a gene. This CDR3 spans 19 amino acids. Germline V gene sequence: CDR1 SEHNR, CDR2 FQNEAQ (reference sequence). CDR3 sequence (DNA): TGTGCCAGCAGCTCCCCCGGGACAGAGGGACTAGCGGGGGGTAATACGCAGTATTTT. This sequence encodes CASSSPGTEGLAGGNTQYF.

The chain has TRBV15 and TRBJ1-2; no reliable D call. The CDR3 has 13 residues. The V gene lost 0 bases and the J gene lost 8 bases, with 10 bases spanning the gap. Germline CDR1 and CDR2: LNHNV and YYDKDF (reference sequence). CDR3: CATSRDGMQGYTF. CDR3 nucleotides: TGTGCCACCAGCAGAGATGGAATGCAGGGCTACACCTTC.